This T cell receptor beta chain was documented in a study of T cells in pancreatic ductal adenocarcinoma. The length of the CDR3 is 11 residues. The ends were cut back, 4 bases at V and 8 bases at J, with 11 bases in the middle. Germline V gene data show CDR1 as GTSNPN and CDR2 as SVGIG (reference sequence). With respect to this clone: The antigen is not known.

Assay: immunoSEQ multiplex PCR; the TCRdb copy retains only in-frame clones and omits some. The sample holds some 16,000 clones, around nine tenths seen once. No neoadjuvant therapy was given to the selected pancreatic ductal adenocarcinoma patients before their surgery. Points from the study as a whole: Tumor and blood clonality did not differ significantly, about 0.11 versus 0.072. This surgical cohort overrepresents the minority presenting with early-stage disease.

The TCR was taken from a human donor with pancreatic ductal adenocarcinoma. This chain uses TRBV30 with TRBJ1-1, with no clear D. Sequencing was done on a sample of PBMCs. The CDR3 loop is CAWKVTAEAFF. The CDR3 DNA reads TGTGCCTGGAAAGTAACAGCCGAAGCTTTCTTT.